These T cell receptor beta chains were read from a single sample in a study of spatial heterogeneity in lung cancer. TCRdb used MiXCR to reprocess the 5' RACE reads, holding one entry per CDR3 protein. This sample has some 38,000 distinct CDR3 sequences, with under 4% found just once. Sequenced material: normal lung tissue next to the tumor, taken at surgery. These receptors all come from a male donor with early-stage non-small cell lung cancer. CDR3s leave out the opening cysteine and the closing phenylalanine or tryptophan. Fields, in order: V gene, J gene, CDR3 protein.

>TRBV10-1|TRBJ2-2
ASSLEGDTGELF
>TRBV4-1|TRBJ2-7
ASSQPDRMSSYEQY
>TRBV7-2|TRBJ2-5
ASSFLFQETQY
>TRBV6-5|TRBJ2-2
ASSYSRVLSTGELF
>TRBV5-1|TRBJ1-2
ASSFGGTGGYGYT
>TRBV27|TRBJ2-3
ASSLLVADTQY
>TRBV7-9|TRBJ2-7
ASSFGLSYEQY
>TRBV6-5|TRBJ1-6
ASSYSGQGSYNSPLH
>TRBV12-3/TRBV12-4|TRBJ1-1
ASSPGGLAF
>TRBV11-2|TRBJ1-1
ASSFFWTKNTEAF
>TRBV20-1|TRBJ2-5
SAGSSIETQY
>TRBV12-3/TRBV12-4|TRBJ2-1
ASRDHRDPGSGNEQF
>TRBV5-1|TRBJ1-5
ASSPGTGSNQPQH
>TRBV20-1|TRBJ2-5
SAREWDHSQETQY
>TRBV5-6|TRBJ1-4
ASSLPGTGNEKLF
>TRBV7-8|TRBJ2-1
ASSLGGLPNEQF
>TRBV12-3/TRBV12-4|TRBJ2-1
ASSLADYNEQF
>TRBV18|TRBJ2-2
ASSPYEGPGELF
>TRBV7-9|TRBJ1-2
ASSLGTGTYYGYT
>TRBV29-1|TRBJ2-5
SVGRAETQY
>TRBV28|TRBJ2-7
ASSLLTNSYEQY
>TRBV7-9|TRBJ2-3
ASSLGGSRTDTQY
>TRBV20-1|TRBJ1-1
SARDERRGRAF
>TRBV11-1|TRBJ2-2
ASSFGQDFNTGELF
>TRBV5-1|TRBJ2-7
ASSSLSERLGEQY
>TRBV24-1|TRBJ2-2
ATSDPGLGEKLF
>TRBV19|TRBJ2-5
ASSPGRASGETQY
>TRBV5-1|TRBJ1-4
ASSWGTGVTNEKLF
>TRBV6-5|TRBJ1-6
ASSYSNSYNSPLH
>TRBV24-1|TRBJ2-7
ATRGGGNDEQY
>TRBV6-1|TRBJ1-5
ASSDRGNRPQH
>TRBV9|TRBJ2-3
ASSVIGGPDTQY
>TRBV12-3/TRBV12-4|TRBJ1-1
ASSPGQHTEAF
>TRBV7-2|TRBJ1-6
ASSLGGQGRTSPLH
>TRBV7-3|TRBJ1-1
ASSPGAGTEAF
>TRBV28|TRBJ1-2
ASSPGGDINGYT
>TRBV29-1|TRBJ2-1
SGGAGQGGNEQF
>TRBV5-1|TRBJ2-1
ASSSGQGVWNEQF
>TRBV5-1|TRBJ2-1
ASSRGGLSSYNEQF
>TRBV24-1|TRBJ2-2
ATSDLGQTHTGELF
>TRBV6-2/TRBV6-3|TRBJ1-5
ASSYQNQPQH
>TRBV24-1|TRBJ2-1
ATSDYGGGRAYNEQF
>TRBV11-2|TRBJ2-7
ASSLERTSGTEQY
>TRBV20-1|TRBJ2-7
SARDVRSEQY
>TRBV18|TRBJ2-3
ASSDRGQADTDTQY
>TRBV20-1|TRBJ1-5
SASPGRWAQH
>TRBV20-1|TRBJ2-7
SAQRQGFSYEQY
>TRBV10-3|TRBJ1-6
AIRQTMDSPLH
>TRBV5-8|TRBJ2-2
ASSLPRDGANTGELF
>TRBV4-1|TRBJ1-3
ASSQLGDRLNTIY
>TRBV5-1|TRBJ2-7
ASSQNTYEQY
>TRBV6-2/TRBV6-3|TRBJ2-7
ASKTPDRRDEQY
>TRBV6-5|TRBJ2-7
ASSYLAGSSYEQY
>TRBV9|TRBJ1-1
ASSVDGSYTEAF
>TRBV20-1|TRBJ2-3
SAGRSGTDTQY
>TRBV3-1|TRBJ1-4
ASSQAGQGVEKLF
>TRBV2|TRBJ2-2
ASSVDVDRSYTGELF
>TRBV7-6|TRBJ1-5
ASSIGPYSNQPQH
>TRBV9|TRBJ2-2
ANPIPSFFPDRPNTGELF